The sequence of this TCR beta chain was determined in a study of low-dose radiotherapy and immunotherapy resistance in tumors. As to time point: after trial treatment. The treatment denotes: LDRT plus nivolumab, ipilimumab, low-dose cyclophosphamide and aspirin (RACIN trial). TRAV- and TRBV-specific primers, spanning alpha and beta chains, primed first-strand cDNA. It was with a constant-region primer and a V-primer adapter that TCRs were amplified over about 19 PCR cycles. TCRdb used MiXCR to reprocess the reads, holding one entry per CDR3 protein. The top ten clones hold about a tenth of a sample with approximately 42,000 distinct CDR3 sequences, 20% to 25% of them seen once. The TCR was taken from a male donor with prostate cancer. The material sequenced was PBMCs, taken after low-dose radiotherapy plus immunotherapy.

CDR3 nucleotides: TGCAGCGTTGTCCACAACTACGAGCAGTACTTC. It codes for CSVVHNYEQYF. The chain joins TRBV29-1 to TRBJ2-7, with D unclear. Germline CDR1 SQVTM, CDR2 ANQGSEA. V lost 4 bases and J 3 bases, leaving 7 bases between the germline ends. The CDR3 has 11 amino acids.